Below, 27 T cell receptor beta chains from the same sample are listed, as sequenced in a study of blood T cell repertoires in COVID-19. Libraries were prepared by immunoSEQ multiplex PCR; TCRdb keeps only in-frame clonotypes and omits some of them. Found here are roughly 290,000 clones, roughly 85% of them singletons; the top ten hold roughly 4%. Sequencing was carried out using PBMCs or T cells enriched from blood (not recorded which). These receptor sequences come from a woman between 25 and 40 years old who had recovered from COVID-19.

The chain couples TRBV7-9 to TRBJ2-7; 8 nucleotides agree with TRBD2. This CDR3 region has 16 residues. Germline values: CDR1 SEHNR, CDR2 FQNEAQ (reference sequence). V shed 4 bases and J 3 bases; nucleotides not matched to a gene: 11. The CDR3 nucleotides read TGTGCCAGCAGCTCCTTCACCGGGACTAGTGTCTACGAGCAGTACTTC. Its protein product is CASSSFTGTSVYEQYF.

The chain links TRBV7-2 to TRBJ2-3, with D unclear. The CDR3 has 14 residues. Germline CDR1 and CDR2: SGHTA and FQGNSA. The ends were cut back, 1 base at V and 6 bases at J, with 11 bases in the middle. The CDR3, as DNA: TGTGCCAGCAGCTTAGAGATTAGCTACGATACGCAGTATTTT. This encodes CASSLEISYDTQYF.

This rearrangement joins TRBV2 to TRBJ2-2; 8 positions match TRBD1. With V trimmed by 7 bases and J by 3 bases, 4 bases remained unmatched. The germline gives CDR1 SNHLY, CDR2 FYNNEI. This CDR3 region has 14 residues. The CDR3 bases are TGTGCCAGCATGACGGACAGGGACACCGGGGAGCTGTTTTTT. Its protein is CASMTDRDTGELFF.

This clone showed up just once. The chain combines TRBV25-1 with TRBJ1-1; a weak D match, TRBD1 (6 bases). V shed 6 bases and J shed 8 bases, with 19 bases lying between them. Germline CDR1 MGHDK, CDR2 SYGVNS. The CDR3 is 14 amino acids. The CDR3 sequence: CASSPSTGPNEAFF. As DNA, the CDR3 is TGTGCCAGCAGCCCCTCGACAGGTCCCAACGAAGCTTTCTTT.

This chain's CDR3 is CASSWVGSEAFF. CDR3 nucleotide sequence: TGTGCCAGCAGCTGGGTGGGCTCTGAAGCTTTCTTT. The genes are TRBV7-9 and TRBJ1-1; no clear D. Germline V gene sequence: CDR1 SEHNR, CDR2 FQNEAQ (reference sequence). CDR3 length: 12 amino acids. V was trimmed by 4 bases and J by 6 bases, leaving 9 bases between them.

The chain joins TRBV27 to TRBJ1-3; D unresolved. The length of the CDR3 is 11 residues. Trimming removed 11 bases at V and 2 bases at J, with 7 bases between. Germline V gives CDR1 MNHEY, CDR2 SMNVEV (reference sequence). In DNA, the CDR3 is TGTGCCCGGTTGACTGGAAACACCATATATTTT. Amino acid sequence: CARLTGNTIYF.

The rearrangement links TRBV28 to TRBJ1-5; D is unresolved. V was clipped by 5 bases and J by 2 bases, with 16 bases between them. Germline V lookup: CDR1 MDHEN, CDR2 SYDVKM. The CDR3 runs 16 residues. CDR3 in amino acids: CASSPPGSGGNQPQHF. The DNA for the CDR3 is TGTGCCAGCAGTCCACCGGGGTCGGGAGGCAATCAGCCCCAGCATTTT.

The rearrangement links TRBV7-9 to TRBJ1-1; D is ambiguous. In germline, CDR1 is SEHNR, CDR2 FQNEAQ (reference sequence). Trimming removed 6 bases from V and 2 bases from J, with 16 bases in between. The CDR3 extends over 15 amino acids. CDR3 nucleotides: TGTGCCAGCAGAAACCCTTCCGGGTCCAACACTGAAGCTTTCTTT. Its protein is CASRNPSGSNTEAFF.

This clone was observed a single time. The chain couples TRBV28 to TRBJ1-2; 9 bases align to TRBD1. Germline trimming cut 4 bases from V and 4 bases from J; bases unmatched to any gene: 10. Germline CDR1 reads MDHEN; CDR2 reads SYDVKM. CDR3 size: 16 residues. The CDR3 loop is CASSSGQGTIIYGYTF. The CDR3 region has the DNA TGTGCCAGCAGTTCAGGACAGGGGACAATTATCTATGGCTACACCTTC.

The rearrangement uses TRBV7-8 and TRBJ1-1; D perhaps matches TRBD1 (6 bases). The V end was cut by 4 bases, the J end by 1 base, with 16 bases between. This CDR3 has 16 residues. The V gene's germline CDR1 is SGHVS and CDR2 FQNEAQ. In DNA, the CDR3 is TGTGCCAGCAGCTCTCAGGGACAAGATAGGAACACTGAAGCTTTCTTT. Translation: CASSSQGQDRNTEAFF.

The rearrangement uses TRBV20-1 and TRBJ2-5; 11 positions agree with TRBD2. The V and J ends lost 3 bases and 7 bases, in that order; junction bases with no gene match: 22. CDR3 length: 19 amino acids. From germline, CDR1 is DFQATT and CDR2 SNEGSKA (reference sequence). The CDR3 DNA reads TGCAGTGCTAGTCCCGGGACTAGCGGAGCCTCCACCCGCTTGGGGACCCAGTACTTC. It is translated as CSASPGTSGASTRLGTQYF.

For the CDR3, the DNA is TGTGCCAGCAGTGACTCGAGACTAGCGGTCCCCACTGGGTTCTTC. Translation: CASSDSRLAVPTGFF. The chain links TRBV6-4 to TRBJ2-1; 9 positions match TRBD2. The CDR3 sequence is 15 residues long. Per the germline V gene, CDR1 is MRHNA and CDR2 is SNTAGT. The V segment lost 0 bases and the J segment 15 bases; nucleotides outside the gene matches: 12.

The rearrangement joins TRBV19 to TRBJ2-1, with D tentatively TRBD2 (5 bases). The CDR3 contains 12 residues. Germline values: CDR1 LNHDA, CDR2 SQIVND (reference sequence). V shed 4 bases and J shed 9 bases, with 10 bases lying between them. The CDR3: CASSSRTVEQFF. CDR3 coding DNA: TGTGCCAGTAGTAGCCGGACTGTTGAGCAGTTCTTC.

The V gene is TRBV7-2, the J gene TRBJ2-3; 10 positions agree with TRBD2. Per the germline V gene, CDR1 is SGHTA and CDR2 is FQGNSA. J gave up 7 bases and V 5 bases, and 6 bases lay outside the gene matches. The CDR3 runs to 14 residues. CDR3 coding DNA: TGTGCCAGCAGCGACCAGCGGGGGGGCAATACGCAGTATTTT. It encodes CASSDQRGGNTQYF.

A remark on this clone: Other nucleotide sequences in the sample specify the same CDR3. The chain uses TRBV5-4 and TRBJ2-3; TRBD1 matches at 8 bases. V was pared by 1 base and J by 5 bases, with 0 bases of the junction left unmatched. Germline lookup yields CDR1 SGHNT and CDR2 YYREEE (reference sequence). The CDR3 contains 13 residues. The CDR3 protein is CASSLTGGDTQYF. The CDR3 bases are TGTGCCAGCAGCTTGACAGGGGGAGATACGCAGTATTTT. The entire variable domain, with the rest obtained from reference TRBV5-4 and TRBJ2-3, is as follows: ETGVTQSPTHLIKTRGQQVTLRCSSQSGHNTVSWYQQALGQGPQFIFQYYREEENGRGNFPPRFSGLQFPNYSSELNVNALELDDSALYLCASSLTGGDTQYFGPGTRLTVL.

Only a few counts were recorded for this clone. The chain employs TRBV10-1 and TRBJ1-2; 9 nucleotides line up with TRBD1. The CDR3 has 13 amino acids. The J segment lost 3 bases and the V segment lost 5 bases, leaving 1 base of the junction unmatched. Per germline, CDR1 WNHNN and CDR2 SYGVQD (reference sequence). The CDR3 bases are TGCGCCAGCAGTTGGGACAGGGACTATGGCTACACCTTC. It encodes CASSWDRDYGYTF.

The chain employs TRBV5-1 and TRBJ2-1; no reliable D call. CDR3 length: 17 residues. V dropped 0 bases and J dropped 3 bases, with 16 bases sitting between them. The germline gives CDR1 SGHRS, CDR2 YFSETQ. The CDR3 DNA sequence: TGCGCCAGCAGCTTGGGGTCCAGCGCCACGCTCTACAATGAGCAGTTCTTC. Amino acids: CASSLGSSATLYNEQFF.

This chain joins TRBV19 and TRBJ2-4; the D gene is possibly TRBD2 (5 bases). V lost 7 bases, J lost 0 bases, and 25 bases lay in between. CDR3 length: 19 residues. Germline V CDR1 and CDR2: LNHDA, SQIVND (reference sequence). CDR3 sequence reads: CASTPTGRHPVLAKNIQYF. CDR3 nucleotide sequence: TGTGCCAGTACCCCGACGGGGAGACACCCTGTTTTAGCCAAAAACATTCAGTACTTC.

The chain employs TRBV7-9 and TRBJ2-7; the match to TRBD1 covers 10 bases. Germline lookup yields CDR1 SEHNR and CDR2 FQNEAQ (reference sequence). The CDR3 covers 15 residues. V gave up 4 bases and J gave up 2 bases; unmatched junction bases: 5. CDR3 nucleotide sequence: TGTGCCAGCAGCTCTACCGGGACAGGGGCCTACGAGCAGTACTTC. It is translated as CASSSTGTGAYEQYF.

The chain joins TRBV7-9 to TRBJ2-2; possibly TRBD2 for D (5 bases). Germline CDR1 reads SEHNR; CDR2 reads FQNEAQ (reference sequence). V was trimmed by 5 bases and J by 8 bases, leaving 18 bases between them. The CDR3 is made up of 15 amino acids. The DNA of the CDR3 is TGTGCCAGCAGCCCACCCGACCGTGGGAGAGGGGAGCTGTTTTTT. This gives the protein CASSPPDRGRGELFF.

The chain links TRBV11-3 to TRBJ2-5; 12 bases agree with TRBD2. The trim removed 7 bases at V and 5 bases at J, leaving 8 bases unmatched. Germline CDR1 reads SGHNT; CDR2 reads YENEEA. This CDR3 contains 15 residues. The DNA for the CDR3 is TGTGCCAGCACCAACGGACTAGCGGGGTGGGAGACCCAGTACTTC. Translated: CASTNGLAGWETQYF.

This chain connects TRBV10-1 to TRBJ2-1, with 16 bases fitting TRBD2. The CDR3 length is 16 residues. V dropped 6 bases and J dropped 7; count of bases not matched to a gene: 6. The germline CDR1 and CDR2 sequences are WNHNN and SYGVQD (reference sequence). Here the CDR3 reads CASSQGLAGGLNEQFF. In DNA form, the CDR3 reads TGCGCCAGCAGCCAGGGACTAGCGGGGGGGCTGAATGAGCAGTTCTTC.

This chain joins TRBV19 and TRBJ1-1, with TRBD1 as a possible D gene (5 bases). V lost 10 bases, J lost 1 base, and 10 bases lay in between. Germline V lookup: CDR1 LNHDA, CDR2 SQIVND (reference sequence). The CDR3 length is 12 residues. The CDR3, as DNA: TGTGCCACAGGGACTCCGAACACTGAAGCTTTCTTT. As protein: CATGTPNTEAFF. Based on the CDR3 plus reference TRBV19 and TRBJ1-1, the full variable domain is DGGITQSPKYLFRKEGQNVTLSCEQNLNHDAMYWYRQDPGQGLRLIYYSQIVNDFQKGDIAEGYSVSREKKESFPLTVTSAQKNPTAFYLCATGTPNTEAFFGQGTRLTVV.

This chain connects TRBV29-1 to TRBJ1-2, with 8 bases identical to TRBD1. Per germline, CDR1 SQVTM and CDR2 ANQGSEA. V trimming: 3 bases; J trimming: 5 bases; junction bases outside the gene matches: 5. This CDR3 contains 13 residues. The CDR3 reads CSVETGDSYGYTF. The CDR3 nucleotides are TGCAGCGTTGAGACAGGGGACTCATATGGCTACACCTTC.

The genes are TRBV5-1 and TRBJ2-7; possible D gene TRBD2, 6 bases. V lost 3 bases to trimming and J lost 2 bases, with 18 bases between them. This CDR3 region has 16 residues. The germline gives CDR1 SGHRS, CDR2 YFSETQ. The CDR3 sequence: CASSSGAAGLTYEQYF. CDR3 nucleotides: TGCGCCAGCAGCTCAGGCGCTGCGGGGCTAACCTACGAGCAGTACTTC.

The DNA for the CDR3 is TGTGCCAGCAGCTACCGGGACAGGGGACGGAATGAGCAGTTCTTC. This translates into CASSYRDRGRNEQFF. The V and J genes are TRBV13 and TRBJ2-1; 10 bases line up with TRBD1. The CDR3 is 15 residues long. Trimming at V came to 4 bases and at J to 7 bases, leaving 7 bases not matched to a gene. Germline V lookup: CDR1 PRHDT, CDR2 FYEKMQ (reference sequence). Variable domain in full (rest from reference TRBV13 and TRBJ2-1): AAGVIQSPRHLIKEKRETATLKCYPIPRHDTVYWYQQGPGQDPQFLISFYEKMQSDKGSIPDRFSAQQFSDYHSELNMSSLELGDSALYFCASSYRDRGRNEQFFGPGTRLTVL.

This chain uses TRBV7-8 with TRBJ1-5, with D uncertain. With 2 bases removed from V and 5 bases from J, the gap between germline ends came to 10 bases. Germline CDR1 and CDR2: SGHVS and FQNEAQ. The CDR3 runs to 14 residues. The CDR3 region has the DNA TGTGCCAGCAGCTTACCGGGGTCCGATCAGCCCCAGCATTTT. Amino acid sequence: CASSLPGSDQPQHF. Looking up the rest from reference TRBV7-8 and TRBJ1-5 gives the full variable domain: GAGVSQSPRYKVAKRGQDVALRCDPISGHVSLFWYQQALGQGPEFLTYFQNEAQLDKSGLPSDRFFAERPEGSVSTLKIQRTQQEDSAVYLCASSLPGSDQPQHFGDGTRLSIL.